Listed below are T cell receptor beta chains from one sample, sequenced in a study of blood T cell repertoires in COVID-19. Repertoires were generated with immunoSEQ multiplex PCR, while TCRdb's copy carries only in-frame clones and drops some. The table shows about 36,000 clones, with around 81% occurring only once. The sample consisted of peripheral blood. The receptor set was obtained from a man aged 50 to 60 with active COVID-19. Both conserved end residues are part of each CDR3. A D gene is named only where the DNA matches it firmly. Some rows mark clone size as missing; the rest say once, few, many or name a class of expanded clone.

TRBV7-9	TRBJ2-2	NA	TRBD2	TGTGCCAGCAGCTTAGTTGCCCGGGGGGGCGTATCCGGGGAGCTGTTTTTT	CASSLVARGGVSGELFF
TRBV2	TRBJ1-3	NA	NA	TGTGCCAGCAGTGAGGGGCAGCCACTTAACACCATATATTTT	CASSEGQPLNTIYF
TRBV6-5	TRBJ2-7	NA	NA	TGTGCCAGCAGTTACGCGAGCTCCTACGAGCAGTACTTC	CASSYASSYEQYF
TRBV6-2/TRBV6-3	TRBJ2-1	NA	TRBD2	TGTGCCAGCAGTTACCCGAGCGGGGGGGCCCGCAATGAGCAGTTCTTC	CASSYPSGGARNEQFF
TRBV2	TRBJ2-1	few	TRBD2	TGTGCCATCGAAGCGGGGGCTATAAACAATGAGCAGTTCTTC	CAIEAGAINNEQFF
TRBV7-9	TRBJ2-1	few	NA	TGTGCCAGCAGCCAGTCGAATGAGCAGTTCTTC	CASSQSNEQFF
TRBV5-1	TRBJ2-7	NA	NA	TGCGCCAGCAGCTCGGGAGCCGGATACGAGCAGTACTTC	CASSSGAGYEQYF
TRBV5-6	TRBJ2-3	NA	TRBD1	TGTGCCAGCAGCGCGGCCTCGGGACAGGGGATCGCAGATACGCAGTATTTT	CASSAASGQGIADTQYF
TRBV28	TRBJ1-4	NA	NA	TGTGCCAGCAGACGCCCCCTCGCTCCCCGGGATGAAAAACTGTTTTTT	CASRRPLAPRDEKLFF
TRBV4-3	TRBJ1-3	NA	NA	TGCGCCAGCAGCCAAGATCGGGTCGGCTCTGGAAACACCATATATTTT	CASSQDRVGSGNTIYF
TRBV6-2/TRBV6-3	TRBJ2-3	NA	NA	TGTGCCAGCAGTTACACAGGGACAGATACGCAGTATTTT	CASSYTGTDTQYF
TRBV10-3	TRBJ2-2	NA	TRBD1	TGTGCCATCAGAGCACAGGGGGCCGGGGAGCTGTTTTTT	CAIRAQGAGELFF
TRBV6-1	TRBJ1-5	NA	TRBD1	TGTGCCAGCAGTGAATTCAGAACAGGGGGCACTCAGCCCCAGCATTTT	CASSEFRTGGTQPQHF
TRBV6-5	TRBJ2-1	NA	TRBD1	TGTGCCAGTAGACAGGGCGAAGAGCAGTTCTTC	CASRQGEEQFF
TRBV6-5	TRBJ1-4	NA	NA	TGTGCCAGCGCCACAGTTGCAACTAATGAAAAACTGTTTTTT	CASATVATNEKLFF
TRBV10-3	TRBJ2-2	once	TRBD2	TGTGCCATCAGTGAGTCTAGGACTAGAACCGGGGAGCTGTTTTTT	CAISESRTRTGELFF
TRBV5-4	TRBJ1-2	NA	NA	TGTGCCAGCAGCTTGTGGGGGGGAGGCTACACCTTC	CASSLWGGGYTF
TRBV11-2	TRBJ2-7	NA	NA	TGTGCCAGCAGCTTAGGCCCACAGGGCATTAGCTCCTACGAGCAGTACTTC	CASSLGPQGISSYEQYF
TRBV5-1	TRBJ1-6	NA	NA	TGCGCCAGCAGCTTGGTACAGGATAATTCACCCCTCCACTTT	CASSLVQDNSPLHF
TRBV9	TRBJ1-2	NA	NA	TGTGCCAGCAGCACTAGCCGGGGCTACACCTTC	CASSTSRGYTF
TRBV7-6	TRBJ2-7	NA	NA	TGTGCCAGCAGCGCCAATACTCTAGCCACCTACGAGCAGTACTTC	CASSANTLATYEQYF
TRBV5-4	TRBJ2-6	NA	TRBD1	TGTGCCAGCAGCCCCAGGGGGTCTGGGGCCAACGTCCTGACTTTC	CASSPRGSGANVLTF
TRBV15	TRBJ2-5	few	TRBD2	TGTGCCACCAGCACCCGACTAGCGGGGGCCGGAGAGACCCAGTACTTC	CATSTRLAGAGETQYF
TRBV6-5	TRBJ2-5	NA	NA	TGTGCCAGCAGACCCAGGGGAGGGGAAGAGACCCAGTACTTC	CASRPRGGEETQYF
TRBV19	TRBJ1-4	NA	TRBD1	TGTGCCAGTACTCGGGACAGGGGGAATGAAAAACTGTTTTTT	CASTRDRGNEKLFF
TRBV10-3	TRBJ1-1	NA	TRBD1	TGTGCCGCCCGACAGGGTTTGGCCACTGAAGCTTTCTTT	CAARQGLATEAFF
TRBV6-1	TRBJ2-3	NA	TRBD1	TGTGCCAGCAGTGAATGGACAGGGGGAGATACGCAGTATTTT	CASSEWTGGDTQYF
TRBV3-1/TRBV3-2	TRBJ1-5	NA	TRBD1	TGTGCCAGCAGCCAAGGAGAGGACAGGGCAGGGAAGTATCAGCCCCAGCATTTT	CASSQGEDRAGKYQPQHF
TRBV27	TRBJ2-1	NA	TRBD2	TGTGCCAGCAGTTTAGGCGGGGGGCCCTACAATGAGCAGTTCTTC	CASSLGGGPYNEQFF
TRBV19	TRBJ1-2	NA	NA	TGTGCCAGTAGTACGCAGGGGAACTATGGCTACACCTTC	CASSTQGNYGYTF
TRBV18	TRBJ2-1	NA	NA	TGTGCCAGCGCCCCGGGCAATGAGCAGTTCTTC	CASAPGNEQFF
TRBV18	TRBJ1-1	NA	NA	TGTGCCAGCTCACGGGGCAGGACGGATGAAGCTTTCTTT	CASSRGRTDEAFF
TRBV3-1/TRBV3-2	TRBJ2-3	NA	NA	TGTGCCAGCAGCCAAGTTAAAGGGGGGGGAAGGGGTTTAGATACGCAGTATTTT	CASSQVKGGGRGLDTQYF
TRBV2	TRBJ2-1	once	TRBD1	TGTGCCAGCCACCGGGACAGGGGGGTCAATGAGCAGTTCTTC	CASHRDRGVNEQFF
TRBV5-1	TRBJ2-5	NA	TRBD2	TGCGCCAGCAGCCCCACCGGGAGGACAAACAGGGAGACCCAGTACTTC	CASSPTGRTNRETQYF
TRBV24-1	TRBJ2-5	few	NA	TGTGCCACCAGTGATTTTATGGGCTCGGAGACCCAGTACTTC	CATSDFMGSETQYF
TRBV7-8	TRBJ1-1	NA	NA	TGTGCCAGCAGCTTAGGACTCGGCACTGAAGCTTTCTTT	CASSLGLGTEAFF
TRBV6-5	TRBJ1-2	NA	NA	TGTGCCAGCAGACCGGGTGGGGGCGGCTACACCTTC	CASRPGGGGYTF
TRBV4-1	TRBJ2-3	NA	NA	TGCGCCAGCAACTTAGAAGTAGCAAAATACACAGATACGCAGTATTTT	CASNLEVAKYTDTQYF
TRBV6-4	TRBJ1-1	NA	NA	TGTGCCAGCAGTGCACGCCACTCTTCGAACACTGAAGCTTTCTTT	CASSARHSSNTEAFF
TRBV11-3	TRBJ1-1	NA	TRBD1	TGTGCCAGCAGCCTGACAGGGCACACTGAAGCTTTCTTT	CASSLTGHTEAFF
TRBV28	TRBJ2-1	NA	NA	TGTGCCAGCAGTCCGGCGGGCGGGGGCCTGTACAATGAGCAGTTCTTC	CASSPAGGGLYNEQFF
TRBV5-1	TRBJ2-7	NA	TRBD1	TGCGCCAGCAGCTTGGGGACAGGGTCGGCAAACGAGCAGTACTTC	CASSLGTGSANEQYF
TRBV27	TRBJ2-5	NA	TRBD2	TGTGCCAGCAGGGGGGACTGGCCGGGAGGGACCCAGTACTTC	CASRGDWPGGTQYF
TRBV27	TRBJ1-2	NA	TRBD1	TGTGCCAGCACCCGGACAGGGCTTAACTCCTATGGCTACACCTTC	CASTRTGLNSYGYTF
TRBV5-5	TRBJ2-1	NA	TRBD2	TGTGCCAGCAGCCCAGGATTTACTGGGGGGAGGGATGAGCAGTTCTTC	CASSPGFTGGRDEQFF
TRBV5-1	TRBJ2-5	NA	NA	TGCGCCAGCAGCCCCTACGGGGGGCCCCAAGAGACCCAGTACTTC	CASSPYGGPQETQYF
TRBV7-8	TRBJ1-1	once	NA	TGTGCCAGCAGTCAGACGGGGGGGAACACTGAAGCTTTCTTT	CASSQTGGNTEAFF
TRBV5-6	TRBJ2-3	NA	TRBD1	TGTGCCAGCATCCTCTTACGACAGGGGGCTTGGACTAGCTCAGATACGCAGTATTTT	CASILLRQGAWTSSDTQYF
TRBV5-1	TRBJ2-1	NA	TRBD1	TGCGCCAGCAGCCCAGGGTTAGGGGGCCCCAAACTAGGTGAGCAGTTCTTC	CASSPGLGGPKLGEQFF
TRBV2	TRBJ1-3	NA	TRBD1	TGTGCCAGCAGAAGGACAGGATCTGGAAACACCATATATTTT	CASRRTGSGNTIYF
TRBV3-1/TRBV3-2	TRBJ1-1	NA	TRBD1	TGTGCCAGCAGCCCATTGGGGGCAGGGGGGACTGAAGCTTTCTTT	CASSPLGAGGTEAFF
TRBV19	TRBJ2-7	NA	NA	TGTGCCAGTAGTATAAGGGCGCAGGGCGGTGACGAGCAGTACTTC	CASSIRAQGGDEQYF
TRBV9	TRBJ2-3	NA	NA	TGTGCCAGCAGCGTAGATCTGCGGGGAGCAACAGATACGCAGTATTTT	CASSVDLRGATDTQYF
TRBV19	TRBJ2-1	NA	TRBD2	TGTGCCAGTAGTCCTGGCGGGAAGCGGGGGACCCGGAATGAGCAGTTCTTC	CASSPGGKRGTRNEQFF